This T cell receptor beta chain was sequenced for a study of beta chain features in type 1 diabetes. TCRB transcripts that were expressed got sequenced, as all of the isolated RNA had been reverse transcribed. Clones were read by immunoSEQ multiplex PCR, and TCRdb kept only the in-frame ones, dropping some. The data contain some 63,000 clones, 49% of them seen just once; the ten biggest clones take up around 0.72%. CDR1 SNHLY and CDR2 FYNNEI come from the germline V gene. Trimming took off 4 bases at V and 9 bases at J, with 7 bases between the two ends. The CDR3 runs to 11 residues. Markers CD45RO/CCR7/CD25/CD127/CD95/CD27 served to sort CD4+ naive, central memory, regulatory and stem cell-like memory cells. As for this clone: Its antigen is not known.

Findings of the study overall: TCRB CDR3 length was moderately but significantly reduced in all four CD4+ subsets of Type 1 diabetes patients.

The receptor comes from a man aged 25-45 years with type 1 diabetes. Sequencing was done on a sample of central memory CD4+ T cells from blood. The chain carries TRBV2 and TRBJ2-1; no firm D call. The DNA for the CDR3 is TGTGCCAGCAGTGGAGGTTCTGAGCAGTTCTTC. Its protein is CASSGGSEQFF.